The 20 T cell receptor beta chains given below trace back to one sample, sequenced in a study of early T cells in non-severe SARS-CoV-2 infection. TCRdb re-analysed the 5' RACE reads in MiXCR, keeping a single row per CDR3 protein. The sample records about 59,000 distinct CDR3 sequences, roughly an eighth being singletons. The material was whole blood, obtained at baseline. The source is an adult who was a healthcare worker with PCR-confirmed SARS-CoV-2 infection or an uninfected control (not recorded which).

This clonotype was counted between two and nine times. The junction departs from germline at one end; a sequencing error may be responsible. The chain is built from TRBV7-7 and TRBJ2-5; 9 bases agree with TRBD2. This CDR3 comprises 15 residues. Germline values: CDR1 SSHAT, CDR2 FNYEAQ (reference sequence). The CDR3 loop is CASSFGPSGEETQYF. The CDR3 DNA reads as TGTGCTAGCAGCTTTGGGCCTAGCGGGGAAGAGACCCAGTACTTC.

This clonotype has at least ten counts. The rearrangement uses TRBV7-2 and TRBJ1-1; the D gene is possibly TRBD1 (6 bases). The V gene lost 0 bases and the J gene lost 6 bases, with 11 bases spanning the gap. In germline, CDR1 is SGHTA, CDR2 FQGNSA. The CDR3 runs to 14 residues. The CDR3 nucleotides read TGTGCCAGCAGCTTAGCGTTAGGGGGGGCTGAAGCTTTCTTT. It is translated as CASSLALGGAEAFF.

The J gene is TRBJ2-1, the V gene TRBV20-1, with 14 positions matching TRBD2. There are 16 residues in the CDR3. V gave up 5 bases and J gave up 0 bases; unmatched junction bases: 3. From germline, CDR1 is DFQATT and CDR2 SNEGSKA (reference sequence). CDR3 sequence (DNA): TGCAGTGCTGGACTAGCGGGGGGAAGCTCCTACAATGAGCAGTTCTTC. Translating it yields CSAGLAGGSSYNEQFF.

The CDR3 protein is CASATYSLHF. CDR3 bases: TGTGCCAGCGCTACTTACTCCCTCCACTTT. The chain combines TRBV6-2 or TRBV6-3 with TRBJ1-6, with unresolved D. The germline V gene has CDR1 MNHEY and CDR2 SVGEGT. V was clipped by 8 bases and J by 14 bases, with 10 bases between them. The CDR3 has 10 residues.

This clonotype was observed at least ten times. The CDR3 sequence is CASSRGDTQYF. The CDR3 DNA reads as TGTGCCAGCAGCAGGGGAGATACGCAGTATTTT. The chain carries TRBV6-1 and TRBJ2-3; maybe TRBD1 (6 bases). The CDR3 covers 11 residues. Germline V gives CDR1 MNHNS, CDR2 SASEGT. V lost 6 bases and J lost 5, with 6 bases in between.

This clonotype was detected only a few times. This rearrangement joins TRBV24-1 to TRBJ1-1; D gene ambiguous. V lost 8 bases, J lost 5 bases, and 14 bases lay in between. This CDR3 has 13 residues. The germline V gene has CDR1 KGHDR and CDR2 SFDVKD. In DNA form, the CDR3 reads TGTGCCACCACTGGTCCTTTGGGAACTGAAGCTTTCTTT. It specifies CATTGPLGTEAFF.

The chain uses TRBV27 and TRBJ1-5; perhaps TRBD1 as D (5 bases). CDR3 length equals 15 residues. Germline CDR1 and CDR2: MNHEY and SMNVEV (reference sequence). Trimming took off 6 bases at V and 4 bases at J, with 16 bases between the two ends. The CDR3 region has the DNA TGTGCCAGCAGCCACCGGGGGGTAGTTAATCAGCCCCAGCATTTT. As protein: CASSHRGVVNQPQHF.

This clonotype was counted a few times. The CDR3 here is CASSPGQKETQYF. Here the CDR3 DNA reads TGTGCCAGCTCACCGGGACAGAAAGAGACCCAGTACTTC. The chain combines TRBV18 with TRBJ2-5; 7 bases line up with TRBD1. The CDR3 is 13 residues long. Germline trimming cut 3 bases from V and 3 bases from J; bases unmatched to any gene: 1. Germline V gene lookup returns CDR1 KGHSH and CDR2 LQKENI.

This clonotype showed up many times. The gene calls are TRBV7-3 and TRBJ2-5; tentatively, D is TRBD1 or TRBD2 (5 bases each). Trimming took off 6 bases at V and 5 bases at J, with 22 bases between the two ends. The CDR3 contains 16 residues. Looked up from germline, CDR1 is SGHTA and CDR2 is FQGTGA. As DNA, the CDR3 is TGTGCCAGCAGTCTATCGGGGACGACCCTAGGGGAGACCCAGTACTTC. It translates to CASSLSGTTLGETQYF. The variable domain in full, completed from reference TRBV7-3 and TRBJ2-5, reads GAGVSQTPSNKVTEKGKYVELRCDPISGHTALYWYRQSLGQGPEFLIYFQGTGAADDSGLPNDRFFAVRPEGSVSTLKIQRTERGDSAVYLCASSLSGTTLGETQYFGPGTRLLVL.

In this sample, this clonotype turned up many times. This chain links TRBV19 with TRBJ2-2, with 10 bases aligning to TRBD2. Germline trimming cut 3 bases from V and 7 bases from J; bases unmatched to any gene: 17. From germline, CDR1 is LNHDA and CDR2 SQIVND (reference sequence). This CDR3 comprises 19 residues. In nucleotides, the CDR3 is TGTGCCAGTAGTATCCTCAGCGGGAGGGCCGTTCGGATTGACGGGGAGCTGTTTTTT. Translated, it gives CASSILSGRAVRIDGELFF.

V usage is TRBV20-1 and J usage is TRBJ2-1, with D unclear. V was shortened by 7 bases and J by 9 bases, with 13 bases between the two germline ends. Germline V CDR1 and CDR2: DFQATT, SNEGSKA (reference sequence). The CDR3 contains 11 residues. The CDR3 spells CSVWGASEQFF. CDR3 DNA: TGCAGTGTGTGGGGTGCAAGTGAGCAGTTCTTC.

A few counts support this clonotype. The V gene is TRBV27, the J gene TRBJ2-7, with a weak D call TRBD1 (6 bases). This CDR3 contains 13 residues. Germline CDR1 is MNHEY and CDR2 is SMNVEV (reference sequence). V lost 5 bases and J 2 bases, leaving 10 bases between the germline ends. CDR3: CASSPRQAYEQYF. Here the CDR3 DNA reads TGTGCCAGCAGTCCCAGACAGGCCTACGAGCAGTACTTC.

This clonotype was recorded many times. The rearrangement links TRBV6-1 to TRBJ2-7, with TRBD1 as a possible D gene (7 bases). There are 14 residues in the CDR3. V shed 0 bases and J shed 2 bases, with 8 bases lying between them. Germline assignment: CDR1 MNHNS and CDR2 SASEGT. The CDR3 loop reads CASSEARGAYEQYF. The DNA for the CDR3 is TGTGCCAGCAGTGAAGCCAGGGGGGCCTACGAGCAGTACTTC.

In DNA form, the CDR3 reads TGTGCCAGCAGCTTAGCCCCGGCTAGCATCCCCGAGCAGTACTTC. Translating gives CASSLAPASIPEQYF. The chain carries TRBV7-9 and TRBJ2-7; the D gene is possibly TRBD2 (5 bases). Trimming removed 0 bases at V and 6 bases at J, with 15 bases between. This CDR3 region has 15 residues. In germline, CDR1 is SEHNR, CDR2 FQNEAQ (reference sequence).

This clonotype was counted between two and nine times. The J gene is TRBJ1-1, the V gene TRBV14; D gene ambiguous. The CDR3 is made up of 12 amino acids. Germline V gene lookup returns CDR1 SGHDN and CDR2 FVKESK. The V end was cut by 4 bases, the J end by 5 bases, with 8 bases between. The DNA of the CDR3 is TGTGCCAGCAGCCCCATAGGGACTGAAGCTTTCTTT. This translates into CASSPIGTEAFF. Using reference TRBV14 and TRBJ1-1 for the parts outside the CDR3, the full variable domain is EAGVTQFPSHSVIEKGQTVTLRCDPISGHDNLYWYRRVMGKEIKFLLHFVKESKQDESGMPNNRFLAERTGGTYSTLKVQPAELEDSGVYFCASSPIGTEAFFGQGTRLTVV.

CDR3 region: CSARGPGQGATYGYTF. The CDR3 DNA sequence: TGCAGTGCTAGAGGACCGGGACAGGGGGCTACCTATGGCTACACCTTC. This chain links TRBV20-1 with TRBJ1-2, with 12 bases that match TRBD1. The germline CDR1 and CDR2 sequences are DFQATT and SNEGSKA (reference sequence). CDR3 length equals 16 residues. V lost 1 base and J lost 4; bases outside the gene matches: 7.

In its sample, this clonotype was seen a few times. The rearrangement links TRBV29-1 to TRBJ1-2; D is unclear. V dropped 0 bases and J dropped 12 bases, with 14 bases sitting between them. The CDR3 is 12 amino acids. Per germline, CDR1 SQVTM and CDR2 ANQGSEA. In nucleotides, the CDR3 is TGCAGCGTTGAAGATCCCACCAGCGCCCACACCTTC. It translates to CSVEDPTSAHTF. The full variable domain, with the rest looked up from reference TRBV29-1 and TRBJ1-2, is SAVISQKPSRDICQRGTSLTIQCQVDSQVTMMFWYRQQPGQSLTLIATANQGSEATYESGFVIDKFPISRPNLTFSTLTVSNMSPEDSSIYLCSVEDPTSAHTFGSGTRLTVV.

CDR3 sequence: CATSRDRGREKLFF. The CDR3 bases are TGTGCCACCAGCAGAGATCGGGGGCGGGAAAAACTGTTTTTT. This chain links TRBV15 with TRBJ1-4; maybe TRBD1 (6 bases). The CDR3 has 14 amino acids. Trimming left V 0 bases short and J 8 bases short, with 10 bases between. Per germline, CDR1 LNHNV and CDR2 YYDKDF (reference sequence).

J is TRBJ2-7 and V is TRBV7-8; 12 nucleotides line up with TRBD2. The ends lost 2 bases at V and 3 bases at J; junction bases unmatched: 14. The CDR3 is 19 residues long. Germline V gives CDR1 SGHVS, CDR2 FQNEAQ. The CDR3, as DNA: TGTGCCAGCAGCTTATTAGGAGCCGCGACTAGCGGGAGATTCTACGAGCAGTACTTC. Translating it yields CASSLLGAATSGRFYEQYF.

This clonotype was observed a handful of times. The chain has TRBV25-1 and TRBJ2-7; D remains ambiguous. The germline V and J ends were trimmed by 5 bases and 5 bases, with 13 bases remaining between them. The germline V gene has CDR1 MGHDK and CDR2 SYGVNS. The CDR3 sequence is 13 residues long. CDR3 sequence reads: CASSLQPGHEQYF. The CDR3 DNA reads TGTGCCAGCAGTCTTCAACCGGGCCACGAGCAGTACTTC.